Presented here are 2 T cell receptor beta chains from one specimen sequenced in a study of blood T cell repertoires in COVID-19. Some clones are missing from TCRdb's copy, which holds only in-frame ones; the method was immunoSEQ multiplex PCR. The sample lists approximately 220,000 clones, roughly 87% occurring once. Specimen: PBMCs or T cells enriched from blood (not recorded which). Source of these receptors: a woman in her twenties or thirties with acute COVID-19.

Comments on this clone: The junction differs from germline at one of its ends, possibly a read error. The CDR3, as DNA: TGTGCCAGCAGTATCCCGACAGGGTGGCCCCCCCACTTT. Amino acids: CASSIPTGWPPHF. The chain couples TRBV2 to TRBJ1-6, with 7 bases that match TRBD1. The germline gives CDR1 SNHLY, CDR2 FYNNEI. The CDR3 contains 13 residues.

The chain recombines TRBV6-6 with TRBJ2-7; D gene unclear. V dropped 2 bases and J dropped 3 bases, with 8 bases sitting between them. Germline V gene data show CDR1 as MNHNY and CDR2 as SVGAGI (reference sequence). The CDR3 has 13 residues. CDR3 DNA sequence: TGTGCCAGCAGTTACGATTCGGGCTACGAGCAGTACTTC. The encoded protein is CASSYDSGYEQYF.